A selection of T cell receptor beta chains follows, all from one sample in a study of monozygotic twins with inflammatory bowel disease. Following a re-call of the 5' RACE reads, TCRdb has one entry per CDR3 protein and lacks DNA. The record lists some 150,000 distinct CDR3 sequences, of which the ten most abundant hold 2.4%. What was sequenced was blood. The source of these receptors is a human donor with ulcerative colitis or Crohn's disease, or a healthy co-twin of an affected twin (not recorded which). CDR3s include the opening cysteine and the closing phenylalanine or tryptophan.

V,J,CDR3
TRBV6-5,TRBJ1-1,CATQGGYTEAFF
TRBV20-1,TRBJ2-5,CSARSMVRLQETQYF
TRBV5-1,TRBJ2-5,CASSLARVRGETQYF
TRBV11-2,TRBJ2-5,CASSLLYRDEETQYF
TRBV20-1,TRBJ2-1,CSASHQGRDEQFF
TRBV5-4,TRBJ1-6,CASSPDRGFWSPLHF
TRBV5-1,TRBJ2-1,CASSYTDSSYNEQFF
TRBV5-1,TRBJ1-1,CASSFDTNTEAFF
TRBV18,TRBJ1-1,CASSPRTAEAFF
TRBV3-1,TRBJ2-7,CASSPYRDGEQYF
TRBV19,TRBJ2-2,CASSIDGDPGELFF
TRBV7-2,TRBJ2-7,CASSLDREVNEQYF
TRBV27,TRBJ2-1,CASSSRSRGGNNEQFF
TRBV5-6,TRBJ2-3,CASSSTYGLAGVLDTQYF
TRBV7-2,TRBJ2-7,CASSLAVTGVTYEQYF
TRBV6-5,TRBJ1-5,CASSYSAGPNQPQHF
TRBV7-3,TRBJ2-1,CASSLKGGASYNEQFF
TRBV20-1,TRBJ1-4,CSARSPGQGGGKLFF
TRBV28,TRBJ2-3,CASRAPGQASTDAQYF
TRBV7-2,TRBJ2-3,CASSKTSGDGDTQYF
TRBV5-1,TRBJ2-1,CASSLELSSYNEQFF
TRBV5-1,TRBJ1-1,CASSFGQNEAFF
TRBV20-1,TRBJ2-7,CSARASGSAGYEQYF
TRBV30,TRBJ1-1,CAWSGGQDTEAFF
TRBV5-4,TRBJ1-1,CASSADRLLRNTEAFF
TRBV3-1,TRBJ2-7,CASSQGTSEEGFEQYF
TRBV5-4,TRBJ2-1,CASTPDLGGYNEQFF
TRBV9,TRBJ2-5,CASSRGGSEYQETQYF
TRBV12-3/TRBV12-4,TRBJ2-1,CASSYGSGNEQFF
TRBV5-1,TRBJ2-6,CASSLDGSGANVLTF
TRBV19,TRBJ1-5,CASSIGRGNQPQHF
TRBV7-6,TRBJ2-5,CASSYLYGGAETQYF
TRBV12-3/TRBV12-4,TRBJ2-1,CASSETGVGAYEQFF
TRBV20-1,TRBJ1-4,CSVSGGSNEKLFF
TRBV7-3,TRBJ2-3,CASSLPSGGTDTQYF
TRBV6-1,TRBJ2-5,CASSNRQGGETQYF
TRBV5-1,TRBJ2-7,CASSLQGSSYEQYF
TRBV5-1,TRBJ2-2,CASSFSGRTGELFF
TRBV19,TRBJ2-7,CASSIALASYEQYF